This entry concerns a single T cell receptor (beta chain). Its antigen is not identified. Vbeta (60) and Jbeta (13) primers were used in the PCR. The protocol was immunoSEQ multiplex PCR, while the TCRdb copy is restricted to in-frame clones and leaves out a portion. Of 250,000 to 350,000 clones listed, roughly 89% were seen once; the top ten hold 3.5% to 4%. CDR3 size: 14 residues. Germline lookup yields CDR1 LGHNA and CDR2 YNFKEQ. The V gene end was trimmed by 0 bases and the J gene end by 5 bases; junction bases not matched to a gene: 3. Every donor was a healthy person donating bone marrow. This entry comes from a study of cytomegalovirus exposure and HLA in healthy donors. Overall study results and limits: The authors assumed roughly uniform sequencing depth across donors for presence/absence analyses. V- and J-gene trimming of TCR beta was linked (in a later analysis) to a missense DCLRE1C variant.

This rearrangement joins TRBV4-2 to TRBJ1-1, with TRBD1 identical over 7 bases. This clonotype was sampled from a man aged 35 to 55 in good health and CMV-seropositive. Sequencing used PBMCs. CDR3 DNA sequence: TGTGCCAGCAGCCAAGAACAGGGGTGGACTGAAGCTTTCTTT. This sequence encodes CASSQEQGWTEAFF.